This TCR beta chain was recovered during a study of blood T cell repertoires in COVID-19. Study summary: Sites across the United States, Italy and Spain contributed samples from acute and convalescent COVID-19.

Germline assignment: CDR1 MGHRA and CDR2 YSYEKL. The V gene lost 2 bases and the J gene lost 7 bases, with 11 bases spanning the gap. The CDR3 runs 13 residues. As originally analysed: Reference gene primer amplification in the assay estimated nucleated cell counts. The assay was immunoSEQ multiplex PCR, and TCRdb's table has in-frame clones only and misses some. V, J and clone size are those of that table, while D and trimming were read from the DNA. This sample yields nearly 45,000 clones, of which over 75% are seen a single time; 11% to 15% belongs to the top ten. The material sequenced was peripheral blood. The chain employs TRBV4-1 and TRBJ1-2; D remains unclear. The source of this sequence is a human donor in a cohort sampled during active COVID-19. As DNA, the CDR3 is TGCGCCAGCAGCCAAAGCCGGTTTAGTGGCTACACCTTC. This sequence encodes CASSQSRFSGYTF.